This TCR beta chain derives from a study of blood T cell repertoires in COVID-19. Comment on this clone: One end of the junction does not line up with germline, which may come from a read error.

Libraries were prepared by immunoSEQ multiplex PCR; TCRdb keeps only in-frame clonotypes and omits some of them. Here the sample spans about 250,000 clones, around 90% being singletons. CDR1 MNHEY and CDR2 SVGAGI come from the germline V gene. CDR3 length equals 12 residues. The specimen was PBMCs or T cells enriched from blood (not recorded which). This chain uses TRBV6-5 with TRBJ2-1; maybe TRBD1 (6 bases). This sequence was found in a woman between 45 and 60 years old who had recovered from COVID-19. CDR3: CASRGQYNVQFF. For the CDR3, the DNA is TGTGCCAGCAGAGGACAGTACAATGTGCAGTTCTTC.